A selection of T cell receptor beta chains follows, all from one sample in a study of human T cells and chemical hapten exposure. TCRdb reprocessed the RACE reads via MiXCR and lists one record per CDR3 protein. The sample records about 40,000 distinct CDR3 sequences, around 3% being singletons. The material sequenced was whole blood, taken in connection with sensitization to the hapten diphenylcyclopropenone (DPC). Every receptor here comes from a man aged 35 to 55 with alopecia areata. Some clones in this sample may be carry-over from other donors' samples. The CDR3 runs from the conserved cysteine through the conserved F or W. The D gene is left open where the match is weak. The size field is filled for only some rows; it gives once, few, many or a size class.

>TRBJ2-7|few|TRBV10-2|NA
TGCGCCAGCAGTGAGGGCAGGCGAGCCTACGAGCAGTACTTC
CASSEGRRAYEQYF
>TRBJ2-7|many|TRBV12-3/TRBV12-4|TRBD1
TGTGCCAGCAGTTTAGGGACAGGGACCTCCTACGAGCAGTACTTC
CASSLGTGTSYEQYF
>TRBJ2-7|few|TRBV5-1|NA
TGCGCCAGCAGCTTGGCCCCCGACTTATCCTACGAGCAGTACTTC
CASSLAPDLSYEQYF
>TRBJ2-3|many|TRBV7-2|NA
TGTGCCAGCAGCTTGGACAGCAGTCTCACAGGCGATACGCAGTATTTT
CASSLDSSLTGDTQYF
>TRBJ1-2|NA|TRBV12-3/TRBV12-4|TRBD1
TGTGCCAGCAGTTACAGGGGGCGAGGCTACACCTTC
CASSYRGRGYTF
>TRBJ2-7|many|TRBV11-2|TRBD1
TGTGCCAGCAGCCCCCCTGACAGGGGAGGCGACGAGCAGTACTTC
CASSPPDRGGDEQYF
>TRBJ2-4|many|TRBV7-2|NA
TGTGCCAGCAGCTCGGGGCTCGGCATTCAGTACTTC
CASSSGLGIQYF
>TRBJ1-6|many|TRBV6-5|NA
TGTGCCAGCAGTCACTCTCAGGGACTTAAGTATTCACCCCTCCACTTT
CASSHSQGLKYSPLHF
>TRBJ2-3|many|TRBV7-2|NA
TGTGCCAGCAGCTTTAGGGGCACAGATACGCAGTATTTT
CASSFRGTDTQYF
>TRBJ2-3|many|TRBV14|NA
TGTGCCAGCAGCCAAGATTGGGTCACAGATACGCAGTATTTT
CASSQDWVTDTQYF
>TRBJ2-5|many|TRBV6-5|TRBD2
TGTGCCAGCAGTTACTCCCGGACTAGCCCCAAACGAATGTACCAAGAGACCCAGTACTTC
CASSYSRTSPKRMYQETQYF
>TRBJ1-4|many|TRBV5-5|NA
TGTGCCAGCAGCCTAATCCGGGCAGAAAAACTGTTTTTT
CASSLIRAEKLFF
>TRBJ1-2|many|TRBV4-3|NA
TGCGCCAGCAGCCAAGGTCACAGGGAATATGGCTACACCTTC
CASSQGHREYGYTF
>TRBJ1-6|many|TRBV12-3/TRBV12-4|NA
TGTGCCAGCAGTCTCCCGGGAGCCAATTCACCCCTCCACTTT
CASSLPGANSPLHF
>TRBJ1-2|NA|TRBV25-1|TRBD1
TGTGCCAGCGGGACAGGGGGCGCGACGAACTATGGCTACACCTTC
CASGTGGATNYGYTF
>TRBJ2-7|many|TRBV29-1|TRBD1
TGCAGCGTTGAAGAGAGGGACAGGGGCTACGAGCAGTACTTC
CSVEERDRGYEQYF
>TRBJ2-3|many|TRBV7-8|TRBD2
TGTGCCAGCAGCTCAGGACTAGCGGGAGCGGTAGATACGCAGTATTTT
CASSSGLAGAVDTQYF
>TRBJ2-3|many|TRBV28|NA
TGTGCCAGCAGTTTCCTTGCGTCCGCCGGTACGCAGTATTTT
CASSFLASAGTQYF
>TRBJ2-7|many|TRBV5-1|TRBD2
TGCGCCAGCAGCCCATCAGCGGGAGTCCCCTACGAGCAGTACTTC
CASSPSAGVPYEQYF
>TRBJ2-5|many|TRBV5-1|NA
TGCGCCAGCAGCTCCCAGGGCCCAGAGACCCAGTACTTC
CASSSQGPETQYF
>TRBJ2-5|many|TRBV5-1|NA
TGCGCCAGCAGCTCCGGTTTGGCAGAGACCCAGTACTTC
CASSSGLAETQYF
>TRBJ1-1|NA|TRBV4-1|NA
TGCGCCAGCAGCCAAGATGGACACTCGAACACTGAAGCTTTCTTT
CASSQDGHSNTEAFF
>TRBJ2-1|many|TRBV28|TRBD2
TGTGCCAGCAGCCTCTTATCGGGGGGCAATGAGCAGTTCTTC
CASSLLSGGNEQFF
>TRBJ1-1|many|TRBV28|NA
TGTGCCAGCAAGGGGAACACTGAAGCTTTCTTT
CASKGNTEAFF
>TRBJ2-3|many|TRBV19|TRBD2
TGTGCCAGTACCAATGGGGGGAGGGAGGCAGATACGCAGTATTTT
CASTNGGREADTQYF
>TRBJ2-1|many|TRBV7-2|TRBD2
TGTGCCAGCAGCTTTTCCGGGACTAGAAACAATGAGCAGTTCTTC
CASSFSGTRNNEQFF
>TRBJ2-1|many|TRBV7-8|NA
TGTGCCAGCAGCTTATCGGGTTCGAGGAGCAATGAGCAGTTCTTC
CASSLSGSRSNEQFF
>TRBJ1-1|many|TRBV6-5|NA
TGTGCCAGCAGTTACGTCGGACCGCCGAACACTGAAGCTTTCTTT
CASSYVGPPNTEAFF
>TRBJ1-2|NA|TRBV9|NA
TGTGCCAGCAGCGCTCGACATGCATATGGCTACACCTTC
CASSARHAYGYTF
>TRBJ2-3|many|TRBV28|TRBD1
TGTGCCAGCAGTTCGGCGGGACAGGTTAGCACAGATACGCAGTATTTT
CASSSAGQVSTDTQYF
>TRBJ2-5|many|TRBV5-6|TRBD1
TGTGCCAGCAGCTTTACCGGACAGGGGCCGAGCGGAACCCAGTACTTC
CASSFTGQGPSGTQYF
>TRBJ2-1|many|TRBV18|TRBD1
TGTGCCAGCTCACCACCGACAGGGAACGGAGGCAATGAGCAGTTCTTC
CASSPPTGNGGNEQFF
>TRBJ2-7|many|TRBV19|NA
TGTGCCAGTCGGACTCGGGTGGCTCAGGCCTACGAGCAGTACTTC
CASRTRVAQAYEQYF
>TRBJ2-1|many|TRBV6-2/TRBV6-3|TRBD2
TGTGCCAGCAGTTCTCTGGGGGGGAAATCCGTCTACAATGAGCAGTTCTTC
CASSSLGGKSVYNEQFF
>TRBJ2-3|many|TRBV28|NA
TGTGCCAGCAGCATTCCCGGGCGAGGCACAGATACGCAGTATTTT
CASSIPGRGTDTQYF
>TRBJ2-1|few|TRBV12-3/TRBV12-4|NA
TGTGCCAGCAGTTTAGGGCGTTCTTGGGAGGGGGCCTACTACAATGAGCAGTTCTTC
CASSLGRSWEGAYYNEQFF
>TRBJ2-7|NA|TRBV13|TRBD2
TGTGCCAGCAGCTTAGGGGGACTAGCGGGAGGAAGCTCCTACGAGCAGTACTTC
CASSLGGLAGGSSYEQYF
>TRBJ1-5|many|TRBV28|NA
TGTGCCAGCAGTTTAGGGCAGGGACGTTCTAGTCAGCCCCAGCATTTT
CASSLGQGRSSQPQHF
>TRBJ1-6|NA|TRBV12-3/TRBV12-4|NA
TGTGCCAGCAGTTTAGTCGGCCGGAATTCACCCCTCCACTTT
CASSLVGRNSPLHF
>TRBJ2-5|many|TRBV7-9|NA
TGTGCCAGCAGCTTAGCGGGAAGCCAAGAGACCCAGTACTTC
CASSLAGSQETQYF
>TRBJ2-7|NA|TRBV6-1|NA
TGTGCCAGCAGTGAAAGCTTCACTCGAGGGTACGAGCAGTACTTC
CASSESFTRGYEQYF
>TRBJ2-2|many|TRBV24-1|NA
TGTGCCACCAGTGATTCTTCTAGGGCAGGGGAGCTGTTTTTT
CATSDSSRAGELFF
>TRBJ1-5|many|TRBV19|TRBD1
TGTGCCAGTGCCCGGACAGGGAGCAATCAGCCCCAGCATTTT
CASARTGSNQPQHF
>TRBJ2-1|many|TRBV7-2|TRBD2
TGTGCCAGCAGCTTAGGCACCCGCCTAGCGGGAGCGGGGGACAATGAGCAGTTCTTC
CASSLGTRLAGAGDNEQFF
>TRBJ1-5|many|TRBV27|TRBD1
TGTGCCAGCAGTGCCCTACAGGGGTTACCTGAGTATAGCAATCAGCCCCAGCATTTT
CASSALQGLPEYSNQPQHF
>TRBJ1-3|many|TRBV9|NA
TGTGCCAGCAGCGCCTTTCAGAGCTCTGGAAACACCATATATTTT
CASSAFQSSGNTIYF
>TRBJ1-5|many|TRBV28|NA
TGTGCCAGCAGTTTCGGGACATCGAATCAGCCCCAGCATTTT
CASSFGTSNQPQHF
>TRBJ2-4|many|TRBV6-2/TRBV6-3|NA
TGTGCCAGCAGTTTCCGTGGACACATTCAGTACTTC
CASSFRGHIQYF
>TRBJ2-5|many|TRBV28|TRBD2
TGTGCCTCTGGACTAGAAGAGACCCAGTACTTC
CASGLEETQYF
>TRBJ2-7|many|TRBV12-3/TRBV12-4|NA
TGTGCCAGCACCCTAGGCCAGTCGAGCGAGCAGTACTTC
CASTLGQSSEQYF
>TRBJ2-4|many|TRBV6-6|NA
TGTGCCAGCAGTTTGGCAGGGATCAAAAACATTCAGTACTTC
CASSLAGIKNIQYF
>TRBJ2-5|many|TRBV20-1|TRBD1
TGCAGTGCTAGAAGGGACAGGGACTTTGCAGAGACCCAGTACTTC
CSARRDRDFAETQYF
>TRBJ2-5|many|TRBV18|TRBD1
TGTGCCAGCTCACCCTTGACAGGGGTGCGGCAAGAGACCCAGTACTTC
CASSPLTGVRQETQYF
>TRBJ2-5|many|TRBV7-2|TRBD2
TGTGCCAGCAGCTTAGCTGGGACTAGAGAGACCCAGTACTTC
CASSLAGTRETQYF